This TCR beta chain originates from a study of T-cell reconstitution after alpha-beta-depleted transplantation in children. Germline V gene lookup returns CDR1 SGHTA and CDR2 FQGNSA. This CDR3 contains 14 residues. Trimming left V 4 bases short and J 3 bases short, with 10 bases between. In this sample, this clonotype turned up a few times. Its antigen is not identified. Study-wide results and limits: Surviving recipient T cells and intrathymic progenitors accounted for some patients' high TCRbeta diversity at day 60. It was newly produced T cells that mostly accounted for T-cell counts and diversity one year after transplant. In patients about two months after transplant, alpha-beta T cells reportedly arose from several hundred expanded graft clones.

Molecular barcoding with unique molecular identifiers was used for the TCRbeta library. TCRdb reprocessed the PCR reads with MiXCR, giving one entry per CDR3 protein. The sample consists of hundreds of thousands of distinct CDR3 sequences, approximately 15% of them appearing once. This sequence originates from a male patient between 2 and 10 years old who had a stem cell transplant for acute lymphoblastic leukemia, so the T cells may come from the graft donor. Source: PBMCs, mostly from graft donor cells, taken 360 days after TCRalphabeta/CD19-depleted stem cell transplant. The rearrangement joins TRBV7-2 to TRBJ2-1; D is perhaps TRBD1 or TRBD2 (5 bases each). The CDR3 DNA reads as TGTGCCAGCAGCTCCCGGGACGGCTACAATGAGCAGTTCTTC. Its translation: CASSSRDGYNEQFF.